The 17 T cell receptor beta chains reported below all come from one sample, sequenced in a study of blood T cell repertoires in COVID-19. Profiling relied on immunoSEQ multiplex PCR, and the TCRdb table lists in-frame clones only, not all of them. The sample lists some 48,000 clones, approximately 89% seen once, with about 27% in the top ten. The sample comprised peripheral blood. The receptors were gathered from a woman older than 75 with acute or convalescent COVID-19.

DNA for the CDR3: TGTGCCAGCAGTAAGATTCAGGGGGCATACACTGAAGCTTTCTTT. It yields the protein CASSKIQGAYTEAFF. The chain joins TRBV27 to TRBJ1-1; 8 bases line up with TRBD1. The CDR3 sequence is 15 residues long. The germline V gene has CDR1 MNHEY and CDR2 SMNVEV (reference sequence). The trim removed 5 bases at V and 3 bases at J, leaving 8 bases unmatched.

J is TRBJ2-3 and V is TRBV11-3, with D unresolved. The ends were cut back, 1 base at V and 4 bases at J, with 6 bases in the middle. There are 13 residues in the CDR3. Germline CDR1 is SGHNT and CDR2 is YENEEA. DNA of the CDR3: TGTGCCAGCAGCTTAGCTGGGCCAGATACGCAGTATTTT. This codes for CASSLAGPDTQYF.

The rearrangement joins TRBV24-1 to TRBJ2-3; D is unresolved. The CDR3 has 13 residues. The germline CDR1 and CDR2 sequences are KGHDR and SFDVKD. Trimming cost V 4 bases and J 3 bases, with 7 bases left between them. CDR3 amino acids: CATSEVATDTQYF. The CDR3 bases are TGTGCCACCAGTGAGGTTGCGACAGATACGCAGTATTTT.

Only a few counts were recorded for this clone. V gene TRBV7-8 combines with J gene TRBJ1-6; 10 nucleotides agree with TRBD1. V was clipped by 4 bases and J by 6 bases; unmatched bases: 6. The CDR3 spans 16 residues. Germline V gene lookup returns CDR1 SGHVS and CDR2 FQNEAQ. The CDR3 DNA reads TGTGCCAGCAGCTCGACAGGGGGCTCGTCTAATTCACCCCTCCACTTT. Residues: CASSSTGGSSNSPLHF.

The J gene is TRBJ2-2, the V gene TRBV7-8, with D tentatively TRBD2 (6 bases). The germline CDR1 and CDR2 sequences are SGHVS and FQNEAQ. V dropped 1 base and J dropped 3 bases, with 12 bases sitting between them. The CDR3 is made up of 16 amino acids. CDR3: CASSLGAGRYTGELFF. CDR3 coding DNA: TGTGCCAGCAGCTTAGGGGCGGGAAGATACACCGGGGAGCTGTTTTTT.

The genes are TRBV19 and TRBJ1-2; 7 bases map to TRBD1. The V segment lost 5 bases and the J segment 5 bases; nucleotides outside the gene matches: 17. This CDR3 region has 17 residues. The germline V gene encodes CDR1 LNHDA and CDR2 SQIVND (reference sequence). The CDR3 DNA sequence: TGTGCCAGTAGTGTCGCTGGAGGGACAGATGGGAGATATGGCTACACCTTC. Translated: CASSVAGGTDGRYGYTF. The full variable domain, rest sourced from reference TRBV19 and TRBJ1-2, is DGGITQSPKYLFRKEGQNVTLSCEQNLNHDAMYWYRQDPGQGLRLIYYSQIVNDFQKGDIAEGYSVSREKKESFPLTVTSAQKNPTAFYLCASSVAGGTDGRYGYTFGSGTRLTVV.

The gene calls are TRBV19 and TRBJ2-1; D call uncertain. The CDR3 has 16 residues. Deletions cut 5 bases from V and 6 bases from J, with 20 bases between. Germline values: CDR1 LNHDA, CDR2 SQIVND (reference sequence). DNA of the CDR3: TGTGCCAGTAGTGTGTTTACAGTGGCCCCACTCAATGAGCAGTTCTTC. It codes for CASSVFTVAPLNEQFF. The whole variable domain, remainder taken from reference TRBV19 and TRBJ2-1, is DGGITQSPKYLFRKEGQNVTLSCEQNLNHDAMYWYRQDPGQGLRLIYYSQIVNDFQKGDIAEGYSVSREKKESFPLTVTSAQKNPTAFYLCASSVFTVAPLNEQFFGPGTRLTVL.

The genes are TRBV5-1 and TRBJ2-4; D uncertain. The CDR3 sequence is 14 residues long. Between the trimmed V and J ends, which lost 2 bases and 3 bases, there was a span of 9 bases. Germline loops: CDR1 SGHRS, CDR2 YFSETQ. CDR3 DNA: TGCGCCAGCAGCTTCGGAGAGAACAAAAACATTCAGTACTTC. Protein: CASSFGENKNIQYF.

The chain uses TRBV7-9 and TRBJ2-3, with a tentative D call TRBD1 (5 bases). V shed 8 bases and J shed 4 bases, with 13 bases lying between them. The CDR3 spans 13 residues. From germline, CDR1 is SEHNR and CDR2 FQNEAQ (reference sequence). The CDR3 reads CASWTPEADTQYF. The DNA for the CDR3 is TGTGCCAGCTGGACACCCGAGGCAGATACGCAGTATTTT.

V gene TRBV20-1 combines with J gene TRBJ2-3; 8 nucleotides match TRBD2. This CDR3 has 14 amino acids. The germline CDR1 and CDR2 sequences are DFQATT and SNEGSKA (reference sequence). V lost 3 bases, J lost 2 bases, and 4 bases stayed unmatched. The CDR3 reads CSASGAGDTDTQYF. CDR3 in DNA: TGCAGTGCTAGTGGAGCGGGGGACACAGATACGCAGTATTTT.

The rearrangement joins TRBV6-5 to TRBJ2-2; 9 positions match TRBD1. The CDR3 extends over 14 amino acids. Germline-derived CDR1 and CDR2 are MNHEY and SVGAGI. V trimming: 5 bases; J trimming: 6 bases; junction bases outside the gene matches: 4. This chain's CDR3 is CASSITGGSGELFF. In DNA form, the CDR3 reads TGTGCCAGCAGTATTACAGGGGGCTCCGGGGAGCTGTTTTTT.

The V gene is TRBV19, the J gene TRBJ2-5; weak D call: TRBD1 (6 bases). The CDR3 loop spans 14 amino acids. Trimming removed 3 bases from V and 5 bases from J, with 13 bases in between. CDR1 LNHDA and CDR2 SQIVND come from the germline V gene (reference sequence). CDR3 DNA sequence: TGTGCCAGTAGTATGCGCAGGGGCGGGGAGACCCAGTACTTC. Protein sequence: CASSMRRGGETQYF.

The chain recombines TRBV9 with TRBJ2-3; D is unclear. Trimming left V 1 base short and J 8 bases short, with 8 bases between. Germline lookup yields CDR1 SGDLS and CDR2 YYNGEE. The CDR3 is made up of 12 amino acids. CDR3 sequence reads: CASSVNLGTQYF. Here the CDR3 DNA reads TGTGCCAGCAGCGTAAATCTCGGTACGCAGTATTTT.

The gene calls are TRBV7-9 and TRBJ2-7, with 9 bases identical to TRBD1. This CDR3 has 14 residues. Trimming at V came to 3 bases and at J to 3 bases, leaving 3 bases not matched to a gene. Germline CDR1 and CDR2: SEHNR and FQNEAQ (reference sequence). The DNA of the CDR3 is TGTGCCAGCAGCTTGCCGGGACAGGGCTACGAGCAGTACTTC. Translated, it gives CASSLPGQGYEQYF.

CDR3: CASRPGTGGWEKTEAFF. The CDR3 coding sequence is TGTGCCAGCAGGCCCGGGACAGGGGGTTGGGAGAAGACTGAAGCTTTCTTT. J is TRBJ1-1 and V is TRBV5-4, with 11 positions matching TRBD1. The CDR3 sequence is 17 residues long. V lost 5 bases, J lost 5 bases, and 14 bases stayed unmatched. The germline gives CDR1 SGHNT, CDR2 YYREEE (reference sequence).

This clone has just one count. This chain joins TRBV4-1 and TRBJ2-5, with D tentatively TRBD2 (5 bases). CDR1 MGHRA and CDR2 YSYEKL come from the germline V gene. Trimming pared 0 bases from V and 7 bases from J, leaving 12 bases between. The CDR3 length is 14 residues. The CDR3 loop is CASSQDDGVWTQYF. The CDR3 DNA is TGCGCCAGCAGCCAAGATGACGGGGTTTGGACCCAGTACTTC.

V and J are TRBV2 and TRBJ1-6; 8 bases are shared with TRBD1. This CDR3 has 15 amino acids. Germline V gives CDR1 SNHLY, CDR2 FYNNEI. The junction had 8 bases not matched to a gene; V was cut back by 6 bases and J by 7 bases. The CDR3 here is CASSPRQGSNSPLHF. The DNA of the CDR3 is TGTGCCAGCAGCCCCCGACAGGGGAGCAATTCACCCCTCCACTTT.